The entry below describes one T cell receptor beta chain. Its specificity is unknown. Each patient experienced a relapse that followed autologous stem cell transplantation, and brentuximab vedotin exposure varied. Classification of best responses gave complete response, partial response or progressive disease. The data were taken from a study of PD-1 blockade in classical Hodgkin lymphoma. The study's findings and limits: The diversity seen at baseline in complete responders resembled that of newly diagnosed patients. Later analyses included only patients treated at least 1 year post-ASCT. When set against healthy donors, newly diagnosed patients were reported to show lower baseline TCR diversity.

The CDR3 spans 14 residues. Germline assignment: CDR1 SGHTS and CDR2 YDEGEE. J gave up 8 bases and V 5 bases, and 7 bases lay outside the gene matches. Some clones are missing from TCRdb's copy, which holds only in-frame ones; the method was immunoSEQ multiplex PCR. Among around 30,000 clones listed, over 55% were seen once. This material consisted of peripheral blood mononuclear cells (PBMCs), taken before the second cycle of nivolumab. The rearrangement joins TRBV5-8 to TRBJ1-4; 9 bases match TRBD1. The clonotype comes from a human donor with classical Hodgkin lymphoma. The CDR3 DNA reads as TGTGCCAGCAGTTCGGGACAGGGAAGGGAAAAACTGTTTTTT. As protein: CASSSGQGREKLFF.